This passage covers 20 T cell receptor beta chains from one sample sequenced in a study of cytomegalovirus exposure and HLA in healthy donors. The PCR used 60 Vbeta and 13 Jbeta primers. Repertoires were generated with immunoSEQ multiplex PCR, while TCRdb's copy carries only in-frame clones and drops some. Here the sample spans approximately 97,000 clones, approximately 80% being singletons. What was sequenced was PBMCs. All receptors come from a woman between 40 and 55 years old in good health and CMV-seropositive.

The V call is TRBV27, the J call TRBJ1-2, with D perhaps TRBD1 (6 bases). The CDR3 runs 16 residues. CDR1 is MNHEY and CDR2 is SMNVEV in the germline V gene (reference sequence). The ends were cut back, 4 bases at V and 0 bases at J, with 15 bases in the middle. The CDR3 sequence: CASSSRTAPANYGYTF. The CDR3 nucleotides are TGTGCCAGCAGTTCTCGGACAGCCCCAGCTAACTATGGCTACACCTTC.

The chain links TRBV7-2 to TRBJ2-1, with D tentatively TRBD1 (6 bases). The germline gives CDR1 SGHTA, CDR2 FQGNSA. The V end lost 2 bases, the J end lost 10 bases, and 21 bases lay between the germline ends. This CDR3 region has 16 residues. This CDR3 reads CASSLTPGHRIGEQFF. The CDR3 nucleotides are TGTGCCAGCAGCTTAACGCCGGGACATCGGATCGGCGAGCAGTTCTTC.

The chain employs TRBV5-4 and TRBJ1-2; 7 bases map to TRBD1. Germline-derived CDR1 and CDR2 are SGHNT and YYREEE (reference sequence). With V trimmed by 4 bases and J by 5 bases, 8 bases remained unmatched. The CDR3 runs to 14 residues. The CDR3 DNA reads TGTGCCAGCAGCGTGGAGGGGGCTGATTATGGCTACACCTTC. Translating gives CASSVEGADYGYTF.

CDR3 loop: CAISEWREKNEQFF. In DNA form, the CDR3 reads TGTGCCATCAGTGAATGGCGGGAGAAGAATGAGCAGTTCTTC. V and J are TRBV10-3 and TRBJ2-1, with 7 bases matching TRBD2. This CDR3 has 14 residues. V lost 3 bases, J lost 7 bases, and 6 bases stayed unmatched. Per germline, CDR1 ENHRY and CDR2 SYGVKD.

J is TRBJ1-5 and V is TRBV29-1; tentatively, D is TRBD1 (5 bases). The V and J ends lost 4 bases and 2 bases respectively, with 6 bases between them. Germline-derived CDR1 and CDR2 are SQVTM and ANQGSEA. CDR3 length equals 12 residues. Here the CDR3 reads CSVAGGNQPQHF. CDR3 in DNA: TGCAGCGTTGCGGGGGGCAATCAGCCCCAGCATTTT. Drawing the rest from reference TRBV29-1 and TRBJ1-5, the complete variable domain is SAVISQKPSRDICQRGTSLTIQCQVDSQVTMMFWYRQQPGQSLTLIATANQGSEATYESGFVIDKFPISRPNLTFSTLTVSNMSPEDSSIYLCSVAGGNQPQHFGDGTRLSIL.

CDR3 sequence: CASATGQGSNQPQHF. CDR3 nucleotide sequence: TGTGCCAGCGCGACCGGACAGGGAAGCAATCAGCCCCAGCATTTT. The chain combines TRBV28 with TRBJ1-5; 8 positions agree with TRBD1. Germline V gene sequence: CDR1 MDHEN, CDR2 SYDVKM. This CDR3 comprises 15 residues. Losses at the gene ends were 8 bases for V and 1 base for J; bases not matched to a gene: 7.

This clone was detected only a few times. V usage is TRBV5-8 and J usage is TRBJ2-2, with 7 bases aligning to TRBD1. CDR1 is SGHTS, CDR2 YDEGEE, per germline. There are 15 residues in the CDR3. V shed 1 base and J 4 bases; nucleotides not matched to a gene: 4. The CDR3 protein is CASSLSTGATGELFF. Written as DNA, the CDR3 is TGTGCCAGCAGCTTGTCAACAGGGGCCACCGGGGAGCTGTTTTTT.

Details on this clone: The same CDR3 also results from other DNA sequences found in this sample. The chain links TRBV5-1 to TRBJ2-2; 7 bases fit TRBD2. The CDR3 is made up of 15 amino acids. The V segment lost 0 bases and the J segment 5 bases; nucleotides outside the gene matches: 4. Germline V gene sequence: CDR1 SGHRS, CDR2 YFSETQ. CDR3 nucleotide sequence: TGCGCCAGCAGCTTGGCCACGGGAGGAACCGGGGAGCTGTTTTTT. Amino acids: CASSLATGGTGELFF.

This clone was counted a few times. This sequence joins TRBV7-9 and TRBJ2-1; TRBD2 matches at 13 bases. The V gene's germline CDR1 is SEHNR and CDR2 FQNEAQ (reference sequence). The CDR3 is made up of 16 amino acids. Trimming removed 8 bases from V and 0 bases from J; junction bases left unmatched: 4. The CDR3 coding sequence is TGTGCCAGCCGACTAGCGGGAGGAAGCTCCTACAATGAGCAGTTCTTC. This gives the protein CASRLAGGSSYNEQFF. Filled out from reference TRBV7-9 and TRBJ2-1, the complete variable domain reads DTGVSQNPRHKITKRGQNVTFRCDPISEHNRLYWYRQTLGQGPEFLTYFQNEAQLEKSRLLSDRFSAERPKGSFSTLEIQRTEQGDSAMYLCASRLAGGSSYNEQFFGPGTRLTVL.

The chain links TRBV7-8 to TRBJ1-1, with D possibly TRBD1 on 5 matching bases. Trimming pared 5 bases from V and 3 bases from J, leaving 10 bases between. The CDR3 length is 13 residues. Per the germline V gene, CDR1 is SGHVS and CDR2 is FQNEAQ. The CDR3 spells CASSPQEDTEAFF. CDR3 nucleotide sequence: TGTGCCAGCAGCCCACAGGAAGACACTGAAGCTTTCTTT. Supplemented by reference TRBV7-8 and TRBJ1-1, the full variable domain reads GAGVSQSPRYKVAKRGQDVALRCDPISGHVSLFWYQQALGQGPEFLTYFQNEAQLDKSGLPSDRFFAERPEGSVSTLKIQRTQQEDSAVYLCASSPQEDTEAFFGQGTRLTVV.

CDR3 loop: CASRDRPGYGYTF. Here the CDR3 DNA reads TGTGCCAGCAGGGATCGACCAGGATATGGCTACACCTTC. The gene calls are TRBV27 and TRBJ1-2; D gene uncertain. Germline V lookup: CDR1 MNHEY, CDR2 SMNVEV (reference sequence). The V end lost 6 bases, the J end lost 5 bases, and 13 bases lay between the germline ends. The CDR3 runs 13 residues.

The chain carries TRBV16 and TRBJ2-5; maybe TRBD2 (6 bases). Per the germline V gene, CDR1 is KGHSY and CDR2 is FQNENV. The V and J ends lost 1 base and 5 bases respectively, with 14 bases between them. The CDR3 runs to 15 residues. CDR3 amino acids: CASSQYTAGKETQYF. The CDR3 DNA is TGTGCCAGCAGCCAATACACAGCGGGCAAGGAGACCCAGTACTTC.

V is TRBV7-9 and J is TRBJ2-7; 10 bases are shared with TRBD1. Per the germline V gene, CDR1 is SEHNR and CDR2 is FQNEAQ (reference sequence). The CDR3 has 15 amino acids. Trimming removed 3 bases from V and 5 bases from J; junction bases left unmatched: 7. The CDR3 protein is CASSFRQGAPHEQYF. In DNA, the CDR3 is TGTGCCAGCAGCTTCCGACAGGGGGCTCCCCACGAGCAGTACTTC.

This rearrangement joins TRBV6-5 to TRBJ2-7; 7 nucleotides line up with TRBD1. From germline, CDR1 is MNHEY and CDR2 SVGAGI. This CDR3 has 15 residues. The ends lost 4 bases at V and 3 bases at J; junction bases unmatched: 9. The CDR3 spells CASSSIGTALYEQYF. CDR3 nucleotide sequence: TGTGCCAGCAGTTCCATCGGGACAGCACTCTACGAGCAGTACTTC.

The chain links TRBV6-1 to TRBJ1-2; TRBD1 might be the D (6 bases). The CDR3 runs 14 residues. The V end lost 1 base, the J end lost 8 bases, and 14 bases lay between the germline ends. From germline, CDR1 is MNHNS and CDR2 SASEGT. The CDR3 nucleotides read TGTGCCAGCAGTGAAGGTGGGACACAGAGGGGCTACACCTTC. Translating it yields CASSEGGTQRGYTF.

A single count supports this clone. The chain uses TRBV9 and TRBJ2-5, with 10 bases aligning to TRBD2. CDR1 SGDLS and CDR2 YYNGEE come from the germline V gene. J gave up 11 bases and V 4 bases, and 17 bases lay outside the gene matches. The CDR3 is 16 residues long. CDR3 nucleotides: TGTGCCAGCAGCCTCCAAGGGCTAGCGGGAGAAAGAGAGCAGTACTTC. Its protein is CASSLQGLAGEREQYF.

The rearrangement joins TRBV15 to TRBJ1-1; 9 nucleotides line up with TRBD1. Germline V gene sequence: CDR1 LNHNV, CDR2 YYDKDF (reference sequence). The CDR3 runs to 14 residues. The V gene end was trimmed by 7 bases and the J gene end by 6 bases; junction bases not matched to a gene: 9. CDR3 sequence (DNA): TGTGCCACCACAGACCCGGGACAGGGCTCTGAAGCTTTCTTT. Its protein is CATTDPGQGSEAFF.

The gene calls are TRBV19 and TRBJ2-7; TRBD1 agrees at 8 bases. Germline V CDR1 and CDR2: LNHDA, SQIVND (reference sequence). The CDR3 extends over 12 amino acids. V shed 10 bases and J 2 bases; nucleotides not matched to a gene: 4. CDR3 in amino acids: CATEDRAYEQYF. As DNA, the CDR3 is TGTGCCACAGAGGACAGGGCCTACGAGCAGTACTTC.

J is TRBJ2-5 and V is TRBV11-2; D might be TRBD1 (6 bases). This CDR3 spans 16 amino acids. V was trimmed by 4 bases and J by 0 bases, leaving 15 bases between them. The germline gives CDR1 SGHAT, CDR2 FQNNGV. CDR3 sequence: CASSSTGGRNQETQYF. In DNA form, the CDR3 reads TGTGCCAGCAGCTCGACAGGCGGACGGAACCAAGAGACCCAGTACTTC. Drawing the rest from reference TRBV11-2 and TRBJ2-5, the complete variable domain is EAGVAQSPRYKIIEKRQSVAFWCNPISGHATLYWYQQILGQGPKLLIQFQNNGVVDDSQLPKDRFSAERLKGVDSTLKIQPAKLEDSAVYLCASSSTGGRNQETQYFGPGTRLLVL.

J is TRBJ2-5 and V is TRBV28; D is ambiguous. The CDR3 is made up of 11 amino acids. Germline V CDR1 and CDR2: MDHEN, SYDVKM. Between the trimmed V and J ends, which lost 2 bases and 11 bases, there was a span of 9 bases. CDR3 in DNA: TGTGCCAGCAGTTTAGTTGGAGAGCAGTACTTC. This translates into CASSLVGEQYF.